This entry features one TCR beta chain sequence. This clonotype showed up many times. Its specific antigen is unknown. A read error may produce the germline difference seen at one junction end. Sequencing instrument: Illumina HiSeq 2500. Quantitative 5'-RACE with molecular barcodes was used to prepare TCR beta libraries. The paper's data handling went like this. Disease-linked TCR variants were identified with a new computational method built on a probabilistic model of VDJ rearrangement. TCRdb took the public reads, trimmed them with fastp at Q25, ran MiXCR for clone calling and kept in-frame beta chains. Rows are unified per CDR3 protein, each entry keeping the most common DNA and genes. None of the V and J calls come from the authors' own analysis; TCRdb made them. The sample has fewer than 550,000 distinct CDR3 sequences on record, approximately 5.3% of them singletons. Around 3.5% of the sample rests with the top ten.

From cysteine to phenylalanine, the CDR3 is 13 amino acids long. Only the CDR3 part of the read is kept: 39 bases, read in frame from the first base. The germline V gene (reference sequence) supplies CDR1 SSHAT and CDR2 FNYEAQ. This record comes from a study of CD8 T cells in ankylosing spondylitis (dated by TCRdb to about 2017). Regarding the complete study: The study profiled T cell receptor beta repertoires in healthy donors and ankylosing spondylitis patients to find disease-linked TCR variants. In total, the full study cohort was made up of 95 to 110 healthy donors and 25 to 30 ankylosing spondylitis patients. Samples of peripheral blood were taken, and for ankylosing spondylitis patients, synovial fluid was collected as well.

The paper's findings and limits, for the study overall: The disease-linked clones were reported to be significantly enriched in matched synovial fluid samples from ankylosing spondylitis patients. Some motif variants had previously been reported in the synovial fluid and blood of reactive arthritis patients, which suggests shared mechanisms of disease initiation. A TCR beta motif of about eight highly homologous amino acid variants appeared characteristic of blood from ankylosing spondylitis patients. The disease-linked clones showed a CD8+ phenotype and occurred at relatively low frequencies in peripheral blood.

This clonotype was sampled from a male donor with ankylosing spondylitis. In this chain, TRBV7-7 is recombined with TRBJ1-1, with the D gene call left open. What was sequenced was blood, either unsorted or a sorted T cell fraction (not recorded which). CDR3 region: CASSLAEGAEAFF. The DNA sequence is as follows: TGTGCTAGCAGCTTAGCAGAAGGAGCTGAAGCTTTCTTT.